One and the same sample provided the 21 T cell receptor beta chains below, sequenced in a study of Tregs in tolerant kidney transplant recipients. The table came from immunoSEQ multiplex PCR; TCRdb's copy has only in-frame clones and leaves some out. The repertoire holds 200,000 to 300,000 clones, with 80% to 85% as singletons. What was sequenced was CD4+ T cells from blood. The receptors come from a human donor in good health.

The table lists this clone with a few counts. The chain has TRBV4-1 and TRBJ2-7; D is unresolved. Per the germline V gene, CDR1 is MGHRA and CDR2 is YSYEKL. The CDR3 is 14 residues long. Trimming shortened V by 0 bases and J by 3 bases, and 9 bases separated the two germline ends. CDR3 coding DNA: TGCGCCAGCAGCCAAGAGAGGCCCAGCTACGAGCAGTACTTC. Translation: CASSQERPSYEQYF.

CDR3 sequence reads: CASSLLGQGTSEQYF. CDR3 coding DNA: TGCGCCAGCAGCTTACTTGGACAGGGGACCTCCGAGCAGTACTTC. The rearrangement joins TRBV5-1 to TRBJ2-7, with 9 bases identical to TRBD1. With 2 bases clipped from V and 6 bases from J, the junction kept 9 bases outside the gene matches. The CDR3 length is 15 residues. The germline gives CDR1 SGHRS, CDR2 YFSETQ. Based on the CDR3 plus reference TRBV5-1 and TRBJ2-7, the full variable domain is KAGVTQTPRYLIKTRGQQVTLSCSPISGHRSVSWYQQTPGQGLQFLFEYFSETQRNKGNFPGRFSGRQFSNSRSEMNVSTLELGDSALYLCASSLLGQGTSEQYFGPGTRLTVT.

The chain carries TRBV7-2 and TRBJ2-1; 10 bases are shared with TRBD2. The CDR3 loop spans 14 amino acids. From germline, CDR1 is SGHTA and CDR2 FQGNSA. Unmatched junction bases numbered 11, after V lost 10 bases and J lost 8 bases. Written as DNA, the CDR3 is TGTGCCACCGCCGTGGGACTAGCGAGTCATGAGCAGTTCTTC. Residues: CATAVGLASHEQFF.

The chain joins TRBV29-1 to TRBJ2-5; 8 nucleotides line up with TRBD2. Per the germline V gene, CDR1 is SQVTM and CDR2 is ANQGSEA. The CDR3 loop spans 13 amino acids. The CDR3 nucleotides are TGCAGTGGGGGGAGCGGGAGTGAGGAGACCCAGTACTTC. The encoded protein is CSGGSGSEETQYF.

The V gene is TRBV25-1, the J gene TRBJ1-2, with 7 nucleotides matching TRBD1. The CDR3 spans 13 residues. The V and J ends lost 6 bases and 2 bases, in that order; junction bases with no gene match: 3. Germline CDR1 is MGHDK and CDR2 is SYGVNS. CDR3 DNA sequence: TGTGCCAGCAGCCTCAGGGGGAACTATGGCTACACCTTC. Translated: CASSLRGNYGYTF.

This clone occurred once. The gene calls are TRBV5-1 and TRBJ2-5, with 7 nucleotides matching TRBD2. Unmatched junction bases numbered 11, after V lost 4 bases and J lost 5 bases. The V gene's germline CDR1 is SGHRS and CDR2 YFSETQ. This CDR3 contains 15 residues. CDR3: CASSLSGTAEETQYF. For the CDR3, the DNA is TGCGCCAGCAGCCTAAGCGGGACGGCTGAGGAGACCCAGTACTTC.

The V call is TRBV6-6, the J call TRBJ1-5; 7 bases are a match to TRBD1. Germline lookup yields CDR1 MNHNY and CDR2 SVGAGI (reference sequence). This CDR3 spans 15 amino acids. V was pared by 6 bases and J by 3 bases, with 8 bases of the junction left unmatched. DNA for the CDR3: TGTGCCAGCAGCCCGACAGGGTTGATCAATCAGCCCCAGCATTTT. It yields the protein CASSPTGLINQPQHF.

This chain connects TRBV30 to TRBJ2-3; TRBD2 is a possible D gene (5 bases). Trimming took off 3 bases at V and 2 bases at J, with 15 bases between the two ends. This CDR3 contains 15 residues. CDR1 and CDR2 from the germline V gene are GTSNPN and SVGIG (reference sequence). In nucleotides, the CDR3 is TGTGCCTGGAGGCCCCTAGCCCCCTCCACAGATACGCAGTATTTT. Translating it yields CAWRPLAPSTDTQYF.

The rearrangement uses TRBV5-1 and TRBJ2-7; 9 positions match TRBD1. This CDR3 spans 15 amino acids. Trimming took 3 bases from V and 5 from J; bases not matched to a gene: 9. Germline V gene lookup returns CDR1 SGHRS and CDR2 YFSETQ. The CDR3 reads CASSWAGQGNDEQYF. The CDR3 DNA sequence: TGCGCCAGCAGCTGGGCGGGACAGGGAAACGACGAGCAGTACTTC. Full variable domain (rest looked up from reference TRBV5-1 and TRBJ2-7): KAGVTQTPRYLIKTRGQQVTLSCSPISGHRSVSWYQQTPGQGLQFLFEYFSETQRNKGNFPGRFSGRQFSNSRSEMNVSTLELGDSALYLCASSWAGQGNDEQYFGPGTRLTVT.

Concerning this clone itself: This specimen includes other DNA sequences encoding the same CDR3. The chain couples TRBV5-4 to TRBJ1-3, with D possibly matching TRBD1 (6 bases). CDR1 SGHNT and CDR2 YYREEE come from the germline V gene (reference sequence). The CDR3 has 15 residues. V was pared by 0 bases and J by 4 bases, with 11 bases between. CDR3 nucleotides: TGTGCCAGCAGCTTGGACACAGGGATAGGAAACACCATATATTTT. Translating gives CASSLDTGIGNTIYF.

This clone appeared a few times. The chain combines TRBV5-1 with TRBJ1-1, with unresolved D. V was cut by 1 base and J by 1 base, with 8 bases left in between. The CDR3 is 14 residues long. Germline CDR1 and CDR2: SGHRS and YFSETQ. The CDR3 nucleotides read TGCGCCAGCAGCTTGAGCCAGTCGAACACTGAAGCTTTCTTT. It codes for CASSLSQSNTEAFF.

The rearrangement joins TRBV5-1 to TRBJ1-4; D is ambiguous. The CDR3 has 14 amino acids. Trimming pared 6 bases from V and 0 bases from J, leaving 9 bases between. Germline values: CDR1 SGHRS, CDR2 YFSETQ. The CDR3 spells CASKPDPTNEKLFF. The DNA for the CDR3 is TGCGCCAGCAAACCGGACCCAACTAATGAAAAACTGTTTTTT.

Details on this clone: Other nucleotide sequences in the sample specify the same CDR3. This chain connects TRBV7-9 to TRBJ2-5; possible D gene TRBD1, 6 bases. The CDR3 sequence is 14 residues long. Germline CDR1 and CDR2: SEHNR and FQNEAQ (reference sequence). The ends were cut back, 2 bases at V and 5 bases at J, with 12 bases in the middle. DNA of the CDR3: TGTGCCAGCAGCTTATTAGCAGGGGTGGAGACCCAGTACTTC. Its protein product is CASSLLAGVETQYF.

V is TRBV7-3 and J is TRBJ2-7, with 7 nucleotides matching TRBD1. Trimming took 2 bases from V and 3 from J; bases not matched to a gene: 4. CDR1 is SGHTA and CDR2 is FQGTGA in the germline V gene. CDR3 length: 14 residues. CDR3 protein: CASSLGGQYYEQYF. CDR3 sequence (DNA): TGTGCCAGCAGCTTAGGGGGACAGTACTACGAGCAGTACTTC. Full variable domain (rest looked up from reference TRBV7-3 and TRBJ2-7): GAGVSQTPSNKVTEKGKYVELRCDPISGHTALYWYRQSLGQGPEFLIYFQGTGAADDSGLPNDRFFAVRPEGSVSTLKIQRTERGDSAVYLCASSLGGQYYEQYFGPGTRLTVT.

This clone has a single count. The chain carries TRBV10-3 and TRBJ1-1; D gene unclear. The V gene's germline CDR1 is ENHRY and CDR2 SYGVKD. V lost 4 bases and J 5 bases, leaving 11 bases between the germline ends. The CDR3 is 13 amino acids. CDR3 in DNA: TGTGCCATCAGTGGGACGGGGAGGACTGAAGCTTTCTTT. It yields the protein CAISGTGRTEAFF.

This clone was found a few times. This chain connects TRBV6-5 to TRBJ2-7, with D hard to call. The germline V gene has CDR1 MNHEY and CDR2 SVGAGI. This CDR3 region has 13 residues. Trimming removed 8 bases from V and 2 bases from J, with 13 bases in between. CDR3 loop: CASQDPWTYEQYF. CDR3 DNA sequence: TGTGCCAGCCAAGACCCTTGGACCTACGAGCAGTACTTC.

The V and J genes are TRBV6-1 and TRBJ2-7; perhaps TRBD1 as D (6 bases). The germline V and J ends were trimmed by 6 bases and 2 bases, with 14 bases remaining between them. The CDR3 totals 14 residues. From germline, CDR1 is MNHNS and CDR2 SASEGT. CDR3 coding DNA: TGTGCCAGCAGCCTACAGGGCATCGCCTACGAGCAGTACTTC. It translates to CASSLQGIAYEQYF.

As DNA, the CDR3 is TGCGCCAGCAGTGAGGTTGGCGAGAGACTTGAGCAGTACTTC. Its protein is CASSEVGERLEQYF. The genes are TRBV10-2 and TRBJ2-7; D is undetermined. This CDR3 is 14 amino acids long. V was trimmed by 2 bases and J by 7 bases, leaving 15 bases between them. CDR1 and CDR2 (germline): WSHSY, SAAADI.

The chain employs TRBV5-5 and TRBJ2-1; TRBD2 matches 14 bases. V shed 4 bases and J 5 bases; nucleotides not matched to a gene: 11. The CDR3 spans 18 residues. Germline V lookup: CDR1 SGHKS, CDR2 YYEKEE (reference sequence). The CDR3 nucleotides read TGTGCCAGCAGCCTGGGACTAGCGGGAGCCTTTATACACAATGAGCAGTTCTTC. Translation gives CASSLGLAGAFIHNEQFF. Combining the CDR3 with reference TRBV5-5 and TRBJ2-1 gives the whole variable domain DAGVTQSPTHLIKTRGQQVTLRCSPISGHKSVSWYQQVLGQGPQFIFQYYEKEERGRGNFPDRFSARQFPNYSSELNVNALLLGDSALYLCASSLGLAGAFIHNEQFFGPGTRLTVL.

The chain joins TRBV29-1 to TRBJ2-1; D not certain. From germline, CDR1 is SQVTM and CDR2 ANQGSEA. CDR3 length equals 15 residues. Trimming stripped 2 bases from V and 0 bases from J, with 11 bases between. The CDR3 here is CSVEKDSNSYNEQFF. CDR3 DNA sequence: TGCAGCGTTGAAAAAGATAGCAACTCCTACAATGAGCAGTTCTTC.

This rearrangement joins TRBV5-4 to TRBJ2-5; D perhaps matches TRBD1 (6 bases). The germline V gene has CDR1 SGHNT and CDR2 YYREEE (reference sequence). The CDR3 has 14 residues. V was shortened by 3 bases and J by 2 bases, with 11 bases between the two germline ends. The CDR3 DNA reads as TGTGCCAGCAGCTCCGGGACACAGCAAGAGACCCAGTACTTC. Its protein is CASSSGTQQETQYF. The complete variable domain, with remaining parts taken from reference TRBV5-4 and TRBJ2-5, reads ETGVTQSPTHLIKTRGQQVTLRCSSQSGHNTVSWYQQALGQGPQFIFQYYREEENGRGNFPPRFSGLQFPNYSSELNVNALELDDSALYLCASSSGTQQETQYFGPGTRLLVL.